This is a list of T cell receptor beta chains from one sample in a study of blood T cell repertoires in COVID-19. Clones were sequenced by immunoSEQ multiplex PCR, and TCRdb holds only the in-frame ones, with some missing. The sample includes tens of thousands of clones, 60% to 80% of them seen just once. The specimen sequenced was peripheral blood. The receptors originated from a human donor in a cohort sampled during active COVID-19. Each CDR3 is given with its conserved first and last residue. Each record gives: D gene, CDR3 length, J gene, clone size, V gene, CDR3 protein, CDR3 DNA. A D gene is named only where the DNA matches it firmly. Clone size appears in some rows only: once, few, many, or a class for an expanded clone.

D gene: TRBD2
CDR3 length: 17
J gene: TRBJ2-3
clone size: once
V gene: TRBV24-1
CDR3 protein: CATSDPSSGGPMDTQYF
CDR3 DNA: TGTGCCACCAGTGATCCCTCTAGCGGGGGACCCATGGATACGCAGTATTTT

D gene: -
CDR3 length: 14
J gene: TRBJ1-1
clone size: -
V gene: TRBV5-1
CDR3 protein: CASSLVQENTEAFF
CDR3 DNA: TGCGCCAGCAGCTTGGTACAGGAGAACACTGAAGCTTTCTTT

D gene: -
CDR3 length: 14
J gene: TRBJ2-1
clone size: -
V gene: TRBV5-1
CDR3 protein: CASSLVAGGTEQFF
CDR3 DNA: TGCGCCAGCAGCTTGGTGGCAGGGGGGACTGAGCAGTTCTTC

D gene: -
CDR3 length: 14
J gene: TRBJ1-1
clone size: once
V gene: TRBV6-2/TRBV6-3
CDR3 protein: CASSYESLKTEAFF
CDR3 DNA: TGTGCCAGCAGTTACGAGTCCCTGAAGACTGAAGCTTTCTTT

D gene: -
CDR3 length: 14
J gene: TRBJ2-7
clone size: many
V gene: TRBV3-1/TRBV3-2
CDR3 protein: CASSQPGHRHEQYF
CDR3 DNA: TGTGCCAGCAGCCAACCGGGACATCGGCACGAGCAGTACTTC

D gene: TRBD2
CDR3 length: 15
J gene: TRBJ2-2
clone size: -
V gene: TRBV18
CDR3 protein: CASSRLAGDTGELFF
CDR3 DNA: TGTGCCAGCTCCCGACTAGCGGGAGACACCGGGGAGCTGTTTTTT

D gene: -
CDR3 length: 16
J gene: TRBJ2-1
clone size: few
V gene: TRBV9
CDR3 protein: CASSVVGGQSYNEQFF
CDR3 DNA: TGTGCCAGCAGCGTCGTCGGGGGGCAGTCCTACAATGAGCAGTTCTTC

D gene: -
CDR3 length: 11
J gene: TRBJ1-1
clone size: -
V gene: TRBV28
CDR3 protein: CASSLLTEAFF
CDR3 DNA: TGTGCCAGCAGTTTGTTAACTGAAGCTTTCTTT

D gene: TRBD1
CDR3 length: 14
J gene: TRBJ1-4
clone size: once
V gene: TRBV9
CDR3 protein: CASSPGQGSEKLFF
CDR3 DNA: TGTGCCAGCAGCCCGGGACAGGGAAGCGAAAAACTGTTTTTT

D gene: -
CDR3 length: 15
J gene: TRBJ2-3
clone size: -
V gene: TRBV19
CDR3 protein: CASSTMHYSTDTQYF
CDR3 DNA: TGTGCCAGTAGTACCATGCACTATAGCACAGATACGCAGTATTTT

D gene: TRBD2
CDR3 length: 15
J gene: TRBJ2-3
clone size: once
V gene: TRBV18
CDR3 protein: CASSPSGASTDTQYF
CDR3 DNA: TGTGCCAGCTCACCTAGCGGGGCCTCCACAGATACGCAGTATTTT

D gene: -
CDR3 length: 15
J gene: TRBJ2-2
clone size: -
V gene: TRBV5-6
CDR3 protein: CASSLQGSGTGELFF
CDR3 DNA: TGTGCCAGCAGCCTACAGGGTAGCGGGACCGGGGAGCTGTTTTTT

D gene: -
CDR3 length: 16
J gene: TRBJ1-1
clone size: once
V gene: TRBV6-2/TRBV6-3
CDR3 protein: CASSDRRQASNTEAFF
CDR3 DNA: TGTGCCAGCAGTGACCGAAGACAGGCATCAAACACTGAAGCTTTCTTT

D gene: TRBD1
CDR3 length: 13
J gene: TRBJ1-2
clone size: -
V gene: TRBV12-3/TRBV12-4
CDR3 protein: CASSRQGDYGYTF
CDR3 DNA: TGTGCCAGCAGTAGACAGGGGGACTATGGCTACACCTTC

D gene: TRBD1
CDR3 length: 17
J gene: TRBJ1-4
clone size: -
V gene: TRBV9
CDR3 protein: CASSPRDRGSTNEKLFF
CDR3 DNA: TGTGCCAGCAGCCCCCGGGACAGGGGATCCACTAATGAAAAACTGTTTTTT

D gene: -
CDR3 length: 15
J gene: TRBJ1-5
clone size: -
V gene: TRBV2
CDR3 protein: CASSVQGFPNQPQHF
CDR3 DNA: TGTGCCAGCAGCGTCCAGGGTTTCCCCAATCAGCCCCAGCATTTT

D gene: -
CDR3 length: 14
J gene: TRBJ1-2
clone size: -
V gene: TRBV19
CDR3 protein: CASNLKQANYGYTF
CDR3 DNA: TGTGCCAGTAACCTAAAACAGGCCAACTATGGCTACACCTTC

D gene: TRBD2
CDR3 length: 18
J gene: TRBJ2-1
clone size: few
V gene: TRBV11-2
CDR3 protein: CASSLGKGAGEVRYEQFF
CDR3 DNA: TGTGCCAGCAGCTTAGGTAAAGGAGCGGGAGAGGTACGATATGAGCAGTTCTTC

D gene: TRBD1
CDR3 length: 15
J gene: TRBJ1-5
clone size: -
V gene: TRBV30
CDR3 protein: CAWSPGTGANQPQHF
CDR3 DNA: TGTGCCTGGAGCCCAGGGACAGGGGCGAATCAGCCCCAGCATTTT

D gene: -
CDR3 length: 12
J gene: TRBJ1-2
clone size: -
V gene: TRBV9
CDR3 protein: CASSVDRAGYTF
CDR3 DNA: TGTGCCAGCAGCGTAGACAGGGCCGGCTACACCTTC

D gene: TRBD1
CDR3 length: 16
J gene: TRBJ1-1
clone size: few
V gene: TRBV6-1
CDR3 protein: CASSKDYRGLNTEAFF
CDR3 DNA: TGTGCCAGCAGTAAAGATTACAGGGGCTTGAACACTGAAGCTTTCTTT

D gene: TRBD1
CDR3 length: 17
J gene: TRBJ1-4
clone size: -
V gene: TRBV3-1/TRBV3-2
CDR3 protein: CASSQPYRGDNNEKLFF
CDR3 DNA: TGTGCCAGCAGCCAACCCTACAGGGGCGATAATAATGAAAAACTGTTTTTT

D gene: -
CDR3 length: 16
J gene: TRBJ2-1
clone size: once
V gene: TRBV6-5
CDR3 protein: CASSYLRDSAYNEQFF
CDR3 DNA: TGTGCCAGCAGTTACCTCAGGGACTCAGCCTACAATGAGCAGTTCTTC

D gene: TRBD1
CDR3 length: 14
J gene: TRBJ1-1
clone size: -
V gene: TRBV5-1
CDR3 protein: CASSRGTVDTEAFF
CDR3 DNA: TGCGCCAGCAGCCGTGGGACAGTAGACACTGAAGCTTTCTTT

D gene: -
CDR3 length: 15
J gene: TRBJ1-2
clone size: few
V gene: TRBV18
CDR3 protein: CASSPERGLYYGYTF
CDR3 DNA: TGTGCCAGCTCACCGGAAAGGGGTCTCTACTATGGCTACACCTTC